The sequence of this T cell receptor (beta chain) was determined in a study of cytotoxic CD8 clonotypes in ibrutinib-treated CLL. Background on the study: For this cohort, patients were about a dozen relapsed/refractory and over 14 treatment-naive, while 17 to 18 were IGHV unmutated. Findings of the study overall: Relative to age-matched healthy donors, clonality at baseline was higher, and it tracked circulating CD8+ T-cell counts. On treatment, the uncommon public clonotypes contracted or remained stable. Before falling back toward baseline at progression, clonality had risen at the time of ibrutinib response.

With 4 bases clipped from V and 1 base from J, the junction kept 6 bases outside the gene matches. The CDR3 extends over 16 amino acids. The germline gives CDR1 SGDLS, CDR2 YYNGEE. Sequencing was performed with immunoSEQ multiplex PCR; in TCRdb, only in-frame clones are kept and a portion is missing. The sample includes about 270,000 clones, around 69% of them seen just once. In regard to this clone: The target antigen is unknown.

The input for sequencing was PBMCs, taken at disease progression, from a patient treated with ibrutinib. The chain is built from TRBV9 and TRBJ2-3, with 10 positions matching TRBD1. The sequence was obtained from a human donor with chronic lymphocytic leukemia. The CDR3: CASSISGTGGTDTQYF. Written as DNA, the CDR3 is TGTGCCAGCAGCATCTCCGGGACAGGGGGCACAGATACGCAGTATTTT.